Below, 11 T cell receptor beta chains from the same sample are listed, as sequenced in a study of Ad26.COV2.S vaccination and SARS-CoV-2 variants. The sample's treatment: some 20 received Ad26.COV2.S at low or high dose, single or two shots; about 5 received placebo; per-sample allocation not given. Sampling was performed 63 days after the first vaccine or placebo injection. Sequencing used immunoSEQ multiplex PCR; TCRdb keeps in-frame clones, though not all of them. The sample contains over 250,000 clones, 80% to 90% of which appear only once. The specimen comprised peripheral blood, sampled in a trial of Ad26.COV2.S vaccine versus placebo. All receptors derive from a person aged 18-65 years who received the Ad26.COV2.S COVID-19 vaccine or a placebo.

This clone has only a few counts. The rearrangement links TRBV25-1 to TRBJ1-6; no clear D. In germline, CDR1 is MGHDK, CDR2 SYGVNS. The length of the CDR3 is 14 residues. Trimming cost V 4 bases and J 3 bases, with 7 bases left between them. CDR3 DNA: TGTGCCAGCAGTGTATCCATCTATAATTCACCCCTCCACTTT. Translating it yields CASSVSIYNSPLHF.

The V gene is TRBV30, the J gene TRBJ1-6; the D is unclear. Deletions cut 3 bases from V and 1 base from J, with 10 bases between. Germline V gene lookup returns CDR1 GTSNPN and CDR2 SVGIG (reference sequence). This CDR3 contains 15 residues. CDR3 loop: CAWRGRKSYNSPLHF. In nucleotides, the CDR3 is TGTGCCTGGAGGGGGAGGAAGTCCTATAATTCACCCCTCCACTTT.

J is TRBJ1-6 and V is TRBV30; D is possibly TRBD1 (5 bases). The CDR3 sequence is 15 residues long. Trimming removed 2 bases from V and 7 bases from J, with 15 bases in between. Germline CDR1 is GTSNPN and CDR2 is SVGIG (reference sequence). The CDR3 bases are TGTGCCTGGAGTCCGAGGGAGGGGAGGAATTCACCCCTCCACTTT. Translated, it gives CAWSPREGRNSPLHF.

This clone was detected only once. The chain uses TRBV6-1 and TRBJ1-2, with D unresolved. Trimming removed 0 bases from V and 4 bases from J, with 12 bases in between. There are 15 residues in the CDR3. Germline values: CDR1 MNHNS, CDR2 SASEGT. The CDR3 spells CASSEALAVRYGYTF. The CDR3 nucleotides are TGTGCCAGCAGTGAAGCGCTGGCAGTCCGCTATGGCTACACCTTC.

This chain uses TRBV28 with TRBJ1-1; 10 bases map to TRBD1. After removal of 7 bases from V and 0 bases from J, the junction contained 5 bases not matched to a gene. The CDR3 runs to 15 residues. The germline V gene has CDR1 MDHEN and CDR2 SYDVKM. In DNA, the CDR3 is TGTGCCAGCACCGGACAGGGGGGGATGAACACTGAAGCTTTCTTT. It codes for CASTGQGGMNTEAFF. The full variable domain, completed using reference TRBV28 and TRBJ1-1, is DVKVTQSSRYLVKRTGEKVFLECVQDMDHENMFWYRQDPGLGLRLIYFSYDVKMKEKGDIPEGYSVSREKKERFSLILESASTNQTSMYLCASTGQGGMNTEAFFGQGTRLTVV.

The chain combines TRBV11-2 with TRBJ2-3; 11 bases align to TRBD2. With V trimmed by 2 bases and J by 3 bases, 1 base remained unmatched. The CDR3 extends over 15 amino acids. Germline V gene lookup returns CDR1 SGHAT and CDR2 FQNNGV. Here the CDR3 DNA reads TGTGCCAGCAGCTTACGGACTAGCGGGACAGATACGCAGTATTTT. This gives the protein CASSLRTSGTDTQYF.

The genes are TRBV2 and TRBJ2-6; a weak D match, TRBD2 (5 bases). Germline V lookup: CDR1 SNHLY, CDR2 FYNNEI. The CDR3 contains 15 residues. V lost 5 bases to trimming and J lost 0 bases, with 8 bases between them. The CDR3 is CASSRGSSGANVLTF. The CDR3 coding sequence is TGTGCCAGCAGTCGAGGGAGCTCTGGGGCCAACGTCCTGACTTTC.

The V gene is TRBV18, the J gene TRBJ1-1; TRBD1 matches at 7 bases. From germline, CDR1 is KGHSH and CDR2 LQKENI. J was trimmed by 10 bases and V by 4 bases; bases with no gene match: 12. This CDR3 is 14 amino acids long. The CDR3, as DNA: TGTGCCAGCTCACGGGGGACAGAAGTTCGTACAGCTTTCTTT. Its protein product is CASSRGTEVRTAFF.

The chain combines TRBV7-8 with TRBJ2-5, with D perhaps being TRBD1 or TRBD2 (5 bases each). CDR3 length equals 15 residues. CDR1 is SGHVS and CDR2 is FQNEAQ in the germline V gene. V shed 5 bases and J shed 7 bases, with 20 bases lying between them. The CDR3 sequence: CASSRGAVAGGTQYF. CDR3 DNA sequence: TGTGCCAGCAGCCGAGGGGCAGTTGCTGGGGGGACCCAGTACTTC.

The V call is TRBV7-9, the J call TRBJ2-1; D gene uncertain. Germline lookup yields CDR1 SEHNR and CDR2 FQNEAQ (reference sequence). The CDR3 totals 15 residues. Trimming took 1 base from V and 5 from J, leaving 12 bases between them. CDR3 sequence (DNA): TGTGCCAGCAGCTTAGAAAGGGCGCAGCACAATGAGCAGTTCTTC. Its translation is CASSLERAQHNEQFF. Supplemented by reference TRBV7-9 and TRBJ2-1, the full variable domain reads DTGVSQNPRHKITKRGQNVTFRCDPISEHNRLYWYRQTLGQGPEFLTYFQNEAQLEKSRLLSDRFSAERPKGSFSTLEIQRTEQGDSAMYLCASSLERAQHNEQFFGPGTRLTVL.

This clone has a handful of counts. The chain uses TRBV12-5 and TRBJ1-1; TRBD1 aligns across 8 bases. Per the germline V gene, CDR1 is LGHNT and CDR2 is FRNRAP. V gave up 6 bases and J gave up 6 bases; unmatched junction bases: 6. This CDR3 region has 13 residues. For the CDR3, the DNA is TGTGCTAGTGGCCTTGGACAGGGACCTGAAGCTTTCTTT. It specifies CASGLGQGPEAFF.